Listed below are T cell receptor beta chains from one sample, sequenced in a study of OX40 agonist ivuxolimab in advanced cancers. Produced via immunoSEQ multiplex PCR; TCRdb's table is partial and in-frame only. The repertoire includes over 80,000 clones, roughly nine tenths of them detected once, and around 5.5% sits in the top ten. The sample was CD4+ or CD8+ T cells sorted from blood, taken in a trial of the OX40 agonist ivuxolimab. Every receptor here comes from an adult with an advanced solid tumor such as melanoma, head and neck, liver or kidney cancer. Both conserved end residues are part of each CDR3. D genes are given only for firm matches. Expanded clones are given a class, and other clones once, few, many or no size at all.

size	D	V	J	DNA	CDR3
NA	NA	TRBV5-1	TRBJ2-7	TGCGCCAGCAGATTCTCGGGCCAGACCAGCTACGAGCAGTACTTC	CASRFSGQTSYEQYF
few	NA	TRBV29-1	TRBJ1-1	TGCAGCGTCCTCCGGGACACTGAAGCTTTCTTT	CSVLRDTEAFF
NA	NA	TRBV7-3	TRBJ1-2	TGTGCCAGCAGCCCCTCCGGGGCAAACTATGGCTACACCTTC	CASSPSGANYGYTF
NA	NA	TRBV10-3	TRBJ2-5	TGTGCCATCTCCCGGGCGGGGCGGGTCGAGACCCAGTACTTC	CAISRAGRVETQYF
once	TRBD1	TRBV19	TRBJ1-1	TGTGCCAGTACCAGACAGGGACTGAACACTGAAGCTTTCTTT	CASTRQGLNTEAFF
NA	TRBD1	TRBV5-4	TRBJ2-5	TGTGCCAGCAGTACGGGACAGGGGAAAGAGACCCAGTACTTC	CASSTGQGKETQYF
NA	NA	TRBV10-2	TRBJ1-1	TGCGCCAGCAGACGGGGAAGGGAAGCTTTCTTT	CASRRGREAFF
NA	NA	TRBV27	TRBJ2-6	TGTGCCAGCAGTTTATACCTAGGGGCCGCTGGGGCCAACGTCCTGACTTTC	CASSLYLGAAGANVLTF
few	TRBD2	TRBV7-9	TRBJ2-7	TGTGCCAGCAGCTTAGGGCTAGCGGGAGGGCCTGGTTTTGACGAGCAGTACTTC	CASSLGLAGGPGFDEQYF
once	NA	TRBV5-4	TRBJ1-2	TGTGCCAGCAGCTTGGCCCCAGTTGCCTATGGCTACACCTTC	CASSLAPVAYGYTF
NA	NA	TRBV19	TRBJ1-4	TGTGCCAGTAGTATATTTCTTAGGGAAAAACTGTTTTTT	CASSIFLREKLFF
few	TRBD2	TRBV19	TRBJ2-7	TGTGCCTCCGGGAGGACCGGGACTAGCGGCATCTACGAGCAGTACTTC	CASGRTGTSGIYEQYF
few	NA	TRBV7-9	TRBJ1-1	TGTGCCAGCAGCTGGGGCGTCACTGAAGCTTTCTTT	CASSWGVTEAFF
NA	TRBD2	TRBV30	TRBJ2-7	TGTGCCGCGAGGGGGCTAGCGGGAGACCCCTCCTACGAGCAGTACTTC	CAARGLAGDPSYEQYF
NA	NA	TRBV7-3	TRBJ1-1	TGTGCCAGCAGCAAATATGTGGGAACTGAAGCTTTCTTT	CASSKYVGTEAFF
NA	TRBD2	TRBV4-2	TRBJ2-3	TGTGCCAGCAGCCCCGGGGTAGCGGGAGGGTCAGATACGCAGTATTTT	CASSPGVAGGSDTQYF
NA	TRBD1	TRBV7-9	TRBJ1-5	TGTGCCAGCAGCTCCGTTGACAGGGGTCAGCCCCAGCATTTT	CASSSVDRGQPQHF
NA	NA	TRBV7-2	TRBJ1-5	TGTGCCAGCAGCTTAGTTGACAGAGCTAATCAGCCCCAGCATTTT	CASSLVDRANQPQHF
NA	TRBD2	TRBV4-3	TRBJ2-3	TGCGCCAGCAGCCAAGATTACGGGGGGGCCACAGATACGCAGTATTTT	CASSQDYGGATDTQYF
NA	NA	TRBV13	TRBJ2-4	TGTGCCAGCAGCCCCAGGCCGATAAACATTCAGTACTTC	CASSPRPINIQYF
NA	NA	TRBV30	TRBJ1-1	TGTGCCTGGAGTCCAGGACCCAACACTGAAGCTTTCTTT	CAWSPGPNTEAFF
NA	NA	TRBV9	TRBJ1-2	TGTGCCAGCAGCCCAGAAGGGGTCTATGGCTACACCTTC	CASSPEGVYGYTF
few	NA	TRBV5-4	TRBJ2-2	TGTGCCAGCAGCAAGAACACCGGGGAGCTGTTTTTT	CASSKNTGELFF